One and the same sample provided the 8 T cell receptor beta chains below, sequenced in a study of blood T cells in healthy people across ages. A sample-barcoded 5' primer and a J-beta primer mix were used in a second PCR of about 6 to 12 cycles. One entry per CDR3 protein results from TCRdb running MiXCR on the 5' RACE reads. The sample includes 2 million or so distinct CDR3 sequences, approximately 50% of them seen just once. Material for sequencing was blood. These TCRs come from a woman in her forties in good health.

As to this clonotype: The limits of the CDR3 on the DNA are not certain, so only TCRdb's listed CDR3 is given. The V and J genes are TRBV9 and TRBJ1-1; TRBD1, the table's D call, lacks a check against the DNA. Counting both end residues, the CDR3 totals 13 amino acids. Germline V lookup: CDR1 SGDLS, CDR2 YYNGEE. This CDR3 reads CASSVGQGATSFF.

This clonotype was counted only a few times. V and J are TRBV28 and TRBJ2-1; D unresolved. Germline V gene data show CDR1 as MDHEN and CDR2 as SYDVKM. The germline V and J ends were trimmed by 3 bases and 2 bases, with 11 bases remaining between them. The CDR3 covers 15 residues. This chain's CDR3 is CASSLFRNAYNEQFF. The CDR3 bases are TGTGCCAGCAGTTTGTTTCGGAATGCCTACAATGAGCAGTTCTTC.

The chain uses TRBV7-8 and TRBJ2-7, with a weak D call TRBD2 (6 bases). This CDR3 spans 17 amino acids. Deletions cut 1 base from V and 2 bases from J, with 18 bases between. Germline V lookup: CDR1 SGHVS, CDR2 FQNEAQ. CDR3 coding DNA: TGTGCCAGCAGCTTAGGGGGCTATGGAGGGGCCACCTACGAGCAGTACTTC. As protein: CASSLGGYGGATYEQYF.

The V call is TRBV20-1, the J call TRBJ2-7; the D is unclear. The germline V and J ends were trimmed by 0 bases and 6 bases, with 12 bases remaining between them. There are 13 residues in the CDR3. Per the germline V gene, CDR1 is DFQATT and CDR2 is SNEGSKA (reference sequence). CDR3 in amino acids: CSARDRPLGEQYF. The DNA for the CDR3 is TGCAGTGCTAGAGACAGGCCCCTGGGCGAGCAGTACTTC.

CDR3 in amino acids: CASSPRQRGFTF. The DNA for the CDR3 is TGTGCCAGCAGTCCTCGTCAGCGAGGGTTCACCTTC. The chain joins TRBV28 to TRBJ1-2; D is uncertain. V lost 5 bases, J lost 13 bases, and 17 bases lay in between. Looked up from germline, CDR1 is MDHEN and CDR2 is SYDVKM. The CDR3 has 12 residues.

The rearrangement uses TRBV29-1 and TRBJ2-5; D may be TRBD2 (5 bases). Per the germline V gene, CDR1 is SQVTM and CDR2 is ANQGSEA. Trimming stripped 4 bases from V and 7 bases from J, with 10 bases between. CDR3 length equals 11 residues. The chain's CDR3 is CSVGTAGTQYF. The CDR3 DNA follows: TGCAGCGTTGGGACGGCGGGGACCCAGTACTTC.

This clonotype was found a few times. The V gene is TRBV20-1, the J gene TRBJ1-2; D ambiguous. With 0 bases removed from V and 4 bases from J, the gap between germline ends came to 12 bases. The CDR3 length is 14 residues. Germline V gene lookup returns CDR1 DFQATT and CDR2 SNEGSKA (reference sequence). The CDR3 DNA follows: TGCAGTGCTAGAGAGGGCAGAACCTTCTATGGCTACACCTTC. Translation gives CSAREGRTFYGYTF.

Here the CDR3 DNA reads TGTGCCAGCAGCCCACTCTACAGCCCCTACTCCTCCTACGAGCAGTACTTC. Its protein is CASSPLYSPYSSYEQYF. V and J are TRBV28 and TRBJ2-7; D call uncertain. In germline, CDR1 is MDHEN, CDR2 SYDVKM. This CDR3 is built from 17 residues. Trimming left V 6 bases short and J 0 bases short, with 21 bases between.